This TCR beta chain was captured by sequencing in a study of Ad26.COV2.S vaccination and SARS-CoV-2 variants. Study-level findings and limits: TCR breadth and depth estimates may have understated total T cell responses.

The treatment denotes: around 19 received Ad26.COV2.S at low or high dose, single or two shots; several received placebo; per-sample allocation not given. Day 63 following the first vaccine or placebo injection was when the samples were taken. An Ad26 vector carrying the Wuhan-strain SARS-CoV-2 spike served as the vaccine. Germline CDR1 and CDR2: SGHVS and FQNEAQ. The CDR3 length is 16 residues. Trimming cost V 6 bases and J 3 bases; bases outside gene matches: 13. With regard to this clone: The antigen is undetermined.

Data came from immunoSEQ multiplex PCR; TCRdb stores just in-frame clones and leaves some out. The sample holds 250,000 to 300,000 clones, around 87% seen once. The chain joins TRBV7-8 to TRBJ2-7; TRBD1 matches 8 bases. The TCR was taken from a person aged 18 to 65 who received the Ad26.COV2.S COVID-19 vaccine or a placebo. This specimen was peripheral blood, taken in a trial of Ad26.COV2.S vaccine versus placebo. The CDR3 is CASSYRDAGGYYEQYF. The CDR3 DNA reads as TGTGCCAGCAGTTATAGGGATGCAGGGGGCTACTACGAGCAGTACTTC.